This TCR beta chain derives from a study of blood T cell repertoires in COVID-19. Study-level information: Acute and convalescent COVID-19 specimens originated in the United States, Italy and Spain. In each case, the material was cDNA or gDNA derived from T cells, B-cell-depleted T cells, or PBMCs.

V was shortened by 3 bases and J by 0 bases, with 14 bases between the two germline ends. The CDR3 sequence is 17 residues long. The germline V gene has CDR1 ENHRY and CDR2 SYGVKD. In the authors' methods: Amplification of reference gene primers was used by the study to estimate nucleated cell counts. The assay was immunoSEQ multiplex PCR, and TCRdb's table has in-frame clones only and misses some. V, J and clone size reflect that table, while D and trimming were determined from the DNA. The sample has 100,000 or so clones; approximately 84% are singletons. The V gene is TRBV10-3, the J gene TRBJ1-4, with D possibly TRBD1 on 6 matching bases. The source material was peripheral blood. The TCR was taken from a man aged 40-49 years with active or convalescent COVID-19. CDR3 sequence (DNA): TGTGCCATCAGTGAAGGTTTGGACAGAGCAACTAATGAAAAACTGTTTTTT. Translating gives CAISEGLDRATNEKLFF.